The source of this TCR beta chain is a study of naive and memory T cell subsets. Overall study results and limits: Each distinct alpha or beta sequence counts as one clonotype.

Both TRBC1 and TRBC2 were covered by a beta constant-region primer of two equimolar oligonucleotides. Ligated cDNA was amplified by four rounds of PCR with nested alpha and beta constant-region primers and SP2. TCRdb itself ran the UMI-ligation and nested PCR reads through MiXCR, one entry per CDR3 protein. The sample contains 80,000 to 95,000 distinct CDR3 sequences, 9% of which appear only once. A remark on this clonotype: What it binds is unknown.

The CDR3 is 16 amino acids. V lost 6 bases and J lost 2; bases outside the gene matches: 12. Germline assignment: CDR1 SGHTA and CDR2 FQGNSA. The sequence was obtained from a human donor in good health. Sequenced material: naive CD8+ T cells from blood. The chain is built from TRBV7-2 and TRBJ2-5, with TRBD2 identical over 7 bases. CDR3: CASSRSQRGSQETQYF. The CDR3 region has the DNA TGTGCCAGCAGTCGCAGCCAGCGGGGATCTCAAGAGACCCAGTACTTC.